The 20 T cell receptor beta chains listed next were all sequenced from one sample in a study of glioma-infiltrating T cells. TCR alpha and beta CDR3 regions were amplified from RNA using iRepertoire nested multiplex PCR. MiXCR, applied by TCRdb to the multiplex PCR reads, yields one record per CDR3 protein. The table includes some 90,000 distinct CDR3 sequences, approximately 42% detected once. Sequencing was done on a sample of glioma tissue, nonneoplastic brain tissue, or PBMCs (not recorded which). Source of these receptors: a human donor with low-grade glioma or glioblastoma, undergoing nonglioma brain surgery, or in good health (not recorded which).

V gene TRBV15 combines with J gene TRBJ1-2; D might be TRBD1 (6 bases). The CDR3 loop spans 13 amino acids. Trimming removed 3 bases from V and 13 bases from J, with 18 bases in between. The germline gives CDR1 LNHNV, CDR2 YYDKDF (reference sequence). The CDR3 nucleotides read TGTGCCACCAGCAGTGGTGGCAGGGGACCTAGCACCTTC. Translating it yields CATSSGGRGPSTF.

This clonotype was seen many times. The gene calls are TRBV19 and TRBJ1-2; 9 bases agree with TRBD1. This CDR3 has 15 residues. In germline, CDR1 is LNHDA, CDR2 SQIVND (reference sequence). J lost 2 bases, V lost 6 bases, and 7 bases had no gene match. The CDR3, as DNA: TGTGCCAGTAGGGAACAGGGGGCGCGGAACTATGGCTACACCTTC. Protein product: CASREQGARNYGYTF.

This clonotype was observed many times. The V call is TRBV7-2, the J call TRBJ2-3; 7 bases match TRBD2. Germline V gives CDR1 SGHTA, CDR2 FQGNSA. Trimming took 3 bases from V and 3 from J; bases not matched to a gene: 12. This CDR3 comprises 17 residues. This CDR3 is CASSFTGGGGKTDTQYF. The CDR3, as DNA: TGTGCCAGCAGCTTCACTGGGGGGGGGGGAAAGACAGATACGCAGTATTTT.

This clonotype was observed many times. The chain joins TRBV10-3 to TRBJ1-1; D perhaps matches TRBD1 (5 bases). The germline V gene encodes CDR1 ENHRY and CDR2 SYGVKD. CDR3 size: 13 residues. Trimming cost V 4 bases and J 4 bases, with 10 bases left between them. The CDR3 nucleotides read TGTGCCATCAGTGGAGAGGGGAGCACTGAAGCTTTCTTT. Its protein is CAISGEGSTEAFF.

Comment on this clonotype: Germline and junction disagree at one end, which may indicate a read error. The chain links TRBV2 to TRBJ2-3; D not resolved. The DNA end is more similar to TRBJ1-5, so the J call may be wrong. Germline CDR1 SNHLY, CDR2 FYNNEI. CDR3 length equals 15 residues. The CDR3 reads CANSDQDMGTDTQHF. CDR3 bases: TGTGCCAACAGTGATCAAGATATGGGCACAGATACGCAGCATTTT.

This clonotype was counted at least ten times. The J gene is TRBJ1-6, the V gene TRBV4-3; no reliable D call. This CDR3 contains 15 residues. The V end lost 0 bases, the J end lost 9 bases, and 12 bases lay between the germline ends. Germline lookup yields CDR1 LGHNA and CDR2 YSLEER. CDR3 amino acids: CASSQDLGWGSPLHF. The CDR3, as DNA: TGCGCCAGCAGCCAAGATCTGGGTTGGGGTTCACCCCTCCACTTT.

Notes on this clonotype: One base away lies a much larger clone, so this may be a sequencing read error. This chain links TRBV4-1 with TRBJ2-5, with TRBD2 matching over 7 bases. The CDR3 extends over 17 amino acids. Looked up from germline, CDR1 is MGHRA and CDR2 is YSYEKL. The CDR3 spells CASRQAPGGLDRETQYF. The DNA of the CDR3 is TGCGCCAGCAGACAAGCCCCGGGAGGACTAGATAGAGAGACCCAGTACTTC.

There are many counts of this clonotype. V usage is TRBV2 and J usage is TRBJ1-3; 10 bases match TRBD1. With V trimmed by 4 bases and J by 4 bases, 4 bases remained unmatched. Germline V lookup: CDR1 SNHLY, CDR2 FYNNEI. This CDR3 spans 15 amino acids. CDR3 residues: CASSVRQGAGNTIYF. CDR3 coding DNA: TGTGCCAGCAGTGTAAGACAGGGGGCCGGAAACACCATATATTTT.

The sample holds many counts of this clonotype. The rearrangement joins TRBV6-1 to TRBJ2-1; D may be TRBD1 or TRBD2 (7 bases each). The CDR3 runs 14 residues. Germline V gene data show CDR1 as MNHNS and CDR2 as SASEGT. The V end lost 7 bases, the J end lost 6 bases, and 16 bases lay between the germline ends. CDR3 DNA sequence: TGTGCCAGCAACCAAGCGGGACAGCCCAATGAGCAGTTCTTC. Protein product: CASNQAGQPNEQFF.

This clonotype occurred many times. J is TRBJ1-1 and V is TRBV5-1; 11 nucleotides line up with TRBD1. With 4 bases clipped from V and 3 bases from J, the junction kept 8 bases outside the gene matches. The CDR3 extends over 16 amino acids. Per germline, CDR1 SGHRS and CDR2 YFSETQ. Here the CDR3 DNA reads TGCGCCAGCAGCCCATGGGACAGGGGGATCCACACTGAAGCTTTCTTT. It codes for CASSPWDRGIHTEAFF. Full variable domain (outside the CDR3, taken from reference TRBV5-1 and TRBJ1-1): KAGVTQTPRYLIKTRGQQVTLSCSPISGHRSVSWYQQTPGQGLQFLFEYFSETQRNKGNFPGRFSGRQFSNSRSEMNVSTLELGDSALYLCASSPWDRGIHTEAFFGQGTRLTVV.

As regards this clonotype: The junction differs from germline at one of its ends, possibly a read error. The gene calls are TRBV4-1 and TRBJ2-5, with a weak D call TRBD2 (5 bases). CDR1 is MGHRA and CDR2 is YSYEKL in the germline V gene. The CDR3 spans 14 residues. The CDR3 region is CASSMRGNQETQYF. Here the CDR3 DNA reads TGTGCCAGCAGCATGAGAGGGAATCAAGAGACCCAGTACTTC.

This clonotype has at least ten counts. This rearrangement joins TRBV4-2 to TRBJ2-2; D might be TRBD1 (9 bases). The germline V gene encodes CDR1 LGHNA and CDR2 YNFKEQ. This CDR3 contains 15 residues. The V end was cut by 10 bases, the J end by 7 bases, with 22 bases between. CDR3 DNA sequence: TGTGCCACCGGGGGGGGGACAGGGAAAGTCGGGGAGCTGTTTTTT. This codes for CATGGGTGKVGELFF.

This clonotype was counted at least ten times. This chain links TRBV15 with TRBJ2-7; D unclear. CDR3 length: 13 amino acids. The ends were cut back, 0 bases at V and 2 bases at J, with 5 bases in the middle. Germline V gene lookup returns CDR1 LNHNV and CDR2 YYDKDF (reference sequence). The CDR3 DNA reads as TGTGCCACCAGCAGAGATTACACCTACGAGCAGTACTTC. Its translation: CATSRDYTYEQYF.

The table lists this clonotype with a few counts. This chain connects TRBV29-1 to TRBJ2-3; TRBD1 is a possible D gene (6 bases). The CDR3 is 12 residues long. V dropped 2 bases and J dropped 3 bases, with 6 bases sitting between them. Per the germline V gene, CDR1 is SQVTM and CDR2 is ANQGSEA. The CDR3: CSVETGTDTQYF. CDR3 sequence (DNA): TGCAGCGTTGAAACAGGGACAGATACGCAGTATTTT.

This clonotype has a count of ten or more. The chain recombines TRBV5-1 with TRBJ2-7; TRBD2 aligns across 9 bases. This CDR3 contains 16 residues. V shed 0 bases and J 3 bases; nucleotides not matched to a gene: 7. Germline CDR1 is SGHRS and CDR2 is YFSETQ. Written as DNA, the CDR3 is TGCGCCAGCAGCTTGGCTCCTAGCGGGATTAGCTACGAGCAGTACTTC. Translated: CASSLAPSGISYEQYF.

This clonotype came up many times. The chain couples TRBV6-1 to TRBJ1-2, with unresolved D. The V and J ends lost 5 bases and 4 bases respectively, with 17 bases between them. The CDR3 spans 15 residues. Per the germline V gene, CDR1 is MNHNS and CDR2 is SASEGT. The CDR3 here is CASSSSTMGIYGYTF. The DNA for the CDR3 is TGTGCCAGCAGTTCGTCTACCATGGGGATCTATGGCTACACCTTC.

This clonotype was recorded once. V is TRBV6-2 or TRBV6-3 and J is TRBJ2-7; D may be TRBD1 or TRBD2 (5 bases each). V lost 10 bases to trimming and J lost 3 bases, with 16 bases between them. CDR3 size: 13 residues. Per the germline V gene, CDR1 is MNHEY and CDR2 is SVGEGT. CDR3 in amino acids: CAISRGVVYEQYF. CDR3 sequence (DNA): TGTGCCATCAGCCGGGGCGTAGTCTACGAGCAGTACTTC.

The chain recombines TRBV20-1 with TRBJ2-1; TRBD2 agrees at 10 bases. CDR1 is DFQATT, CDR2 SNEGSKA, per germline (reference sequence). Trimming took 3 bases from V and 0 from J; bases not matched to a gene: 8. The CDR3 loop spans 17 amino acids. The DNA for the CDR3 is TGCAGTGCTAGGCCGTTTAGCGGGAGGAGCTCCTACAATGAGCAGTTCTTC. As protein: CSARPFSGRSSYNEQFF.

Note on this clonotype: At one boundary the junction diverges from the germline segment, which might be a read error. This chain joins TRBV7-2 and TRBJ1-4; 11 bases align to TRBD1. The CDR3 totals 14 residues. Germline CDR1 and CDR2: SGHTA and FQGNSA. The DNA for the CDR3 is TGTGCCGGCAGGCCTGGACAGGGGGCTGAAAAACTGTTTTTT. Its translation: CAGRPGQGAEKLFF. The full variable domain, its missing parts supplied by reference TRBV7-2 and TRBJ1-4, is GAGVSQSPSNKVTEKGKDVELRCDPISGHTALYWYRQSLGQGLEFLIYFQGNSAPDKSGLPSDRFSAERTGGSVSTLTIQRTQQEDSAVYLCAGRPGQGAEKLFFGSGTQLSVL.

Many counts were recorded for this clonotype. This chain uses TRBV5-1 with TRBJ2-3; 7 bases agree with TRBD2. This CDR3 is 15 amino acids long. The germline V gene encodes CDR1 SGHRS and CDR2 YFSETQ. J was trimmed by 2 bases and V by 4 bases; bases with no gene match: 7. The CDR3 DNA is TGCGCCAGCAGCCTTACTAGCGACAACACAGATACGCAGTATTTT. It yields the protein CASSLTSDNTDTQYF.